These 23 T cell receptor beta chains came from one sample sequenced in a study of PD-1 blockade in classical Hodgkin lymphoma. Some clones are missing from TCRdb's copy, which holds only in-frame ones; the method was immunoSEQ multiplex PCR. This sample has 95,000 to 100,000 clones; around 89% occur once, and the top ten carry about 7.1%. Each of the patients experienced relapse following autologous stem cell transplantation, and their brentuximab vedotin exposure differed. Sequencing used peripheral blood mononuclear cells (PBMCs), obtained before the second cycle of nivolumab. These receptors all stem from a human donor with classical Hodgkin lymphoma.

This chain joins TRBV7-9 and TRBJ1-2, with TRBD1 identical over 7 bases. V was clipped by 0 bases and J by 0 bases; unmatched bases: 7. Germline V gene lookup returns CDR1 SEHNR and CDR2 FQNEAQ (reference sequence). This CDR3 has 17 residues. In DNA, the CDR3 is TGTGCCAGCAGCTTAGCGGACAGGCGCTTTTCTAACTATGGCTACACCTTC. Translating it yields CASSLADRRFSNYGYTF.

The gene calls are TRBV5-1 and TRBJ1-1; D uncertain. CDR1 is SGHRS and CDR2 is YFSETQ in the germline V gene. This CDR3 is built from 13 residues. The V end was cut by 0 bases, the J end by 7 bases, with 10 bases between. Here the CDR3 DNA reads TGCGCCAGCAGCTTGGTGGCAGCCGTTGAAGCTTTCTTT. It specifies CASSLVAAVEAFF.

V and J are TRBV5-1 and TRBJ1-5; D may be TRBD1 (5 bases). Trimming pared 0 bases from V and 9 bases from J, leaving 16 bases between. Germline CDR1 SGHRS, CDR2 YFSETQ. The CDR3 is 15 amino acids. This CDR3 is CASSLGVLGRGPQHF. In nucleotides, the CDR3 is TGCGCCAGCAGCTTGGGAGTCCTGGGACGGGGGCCCCAGCATTTT.

The V and J genes are TRBV7-6 and TRBJ1-5; D gene ambiguous. Looked up from germline, CDR1 is SGHVS and CDR2 is FNYEAQ. The CDR3 covers 20 residues. Trimming removed 5 bases from V and 1 base from J, with 27 bases in between. The CDR3 DNA sequence: TGTGCCAGCAGCCTAATGGCGGATTCCATCCTACCCCCAAGCAATCAGCCCCAGCATTTT. This translates into CASSLMADSILPPSNQPQHF. Full variable domain (missing parts from reference TRBV7-6 and TRBJ1-5): GAGVSQSPRYKVTKRGQDVALRCDPISGHVSLYWYRQALGQGPEFLTYFNYEAQQDKSGLPNDRFSAERPEGSISTLTIQRTEQRDSAMYRCASSLMADSILPPSNQPQHFGDGTRLSIL.

This clone showed up just once. For the CDR3, the DNA is TGTGCCAGCAGTTACTTAGAGCACAGGGGGGTTGGCTACACCTTC. It is translated as CASSYLEHRGVGYTF. The V call is TRBV6-5, the J call TRBJ1-2; 8 bases fit TRBD1. Germline V gives CDR1 MNHEY, CDR2 SVGAGI. The CDR3 loop spans 15 amino acids. Trimming cost V 1 base and J 7 bases; bases outside gene matches: 8.

The chain combines TRBV2 with TRBJ1-5; D gene unclear. V lost 3 bases and J 8 bases, leaving 14 bases between the germline ends. CDR1 SNHLY and CDR2 FYNNEI come from the germline V gene. The CDR3 loop spans 14 amino acids. CDR3 sequence (DNA): TGTGCCAGCAGTGATCGGGGAGGGATGGAGCCCCAGCATTTT. Its protein is CASSDRGGMEPQHF. The full variable domain, with the rest looked up from reference TRBV2 and TRBJ1-5, is EPEVTQTPSHQVTQMGQEVILRCVPISNHLYFYWYRQILGQKVEFLVSFYNNEISEKSEIFDDQFSVERPDGSNFTLKIRSTKLEDSAMYFCASSDRGGMEPQHFGDGTRLSIL.

The chain employs TRBV5-1 and TRBJ1-1, with TRBD1 matching over 7 bases. CDR1 and CDR2 (germline): SGHRS, YFSETQ. There are 17 residues in the CDR3. The trim removed 1 base at V and 3 bases at J, leaving 12 bases unmatched. The CDR3 DNA sequence: TGCGCCAGCAGCTTGCGGGAGACAGGGTATTTAGACACTGAAGCTTTCTTT. Amino acid sequence: CASSLRETGYLDTEAFF.

The gene calls are TRBV9 and TRBJ2-2, with 12 bases fitting TRBD2. This CDR3 is built from 19 residues. Germline trimming cut 4 bases from V and 4 bases from J; bases unmatched to any gene: 14. Germline V gene data show CDR1 as SGDLS and CDR2 as YYNGEE. CDR3 protein: CASSPQGLAGGHGTGELFF. CDR3 coding DNA: TGTGCCAGCAGCCCCCAGGGGCTAGCGGGGGGGCACGGCACCGGGGAGCTGTTTTTT.

The CDR3 loop reads CASTSLAGYNEQFF. CDR3 DNA sequence: TGTGCCAGCACAAGTCTAGCGGGGTACAATGAGCAGTTCTTC. This sequence joins TRBV27 and TRBJ2-1, with 9 bases identical to TRBD2. Unmatched junction bases numbered 5, after V lost 7 bases and J lost 4 bases. The V gene's germline CDR1 is MNHEY and CDR2 SMNVEV (reference sequence). This CDR3 has 14 amino acids.

This chain joins TRBV4-1 and TRBJ1-1, with a weak D call TRBD1 (6 bases). With 1 base removed from V and 1 base from J, the gap between germline ends came to 25 bases. This CDR3 has 20 residues. Germline values: CDR1 MGHRA, CDR2 YSYEKL. The CDR3 region has the DNA TGCGCCAGCAGCCAAGGGGGGCGGGGGGAGGTTAGTCTATCGAACACTGAAGCTTTCTTT. Translation: CASSQGGRGEVSLSNTEAFF.

The chain recombines TRBV7-2 with TRBJ2-7; TRBD1 matches at 9 bases. The length of the CDR3 is 15 residues. The V segment lost 6 bases and the J segment 5 bases; nucleotides outside the gene matches: 11. Germline V gene data show CDR1 as SGHTA and CDR2 as FQGNSA. CDR3 in amino acids: CASSRTGQGSNEQYF. CDR3 nucleotides: TGTGCCAGCAGTCGTACGGGACAGGGATCCAACGAGCAGTACTTC.

This rearrangement joins TRBV7-9 to TRBJ1-4; D possibly corresponds to TRBD1 (5 bases). The germline gives CDR1 SEHNR, CDR2 FQNEAQ (reference sequence). CDR3 length: 12 residues. Trimming removed 5 bases from V and 12 bases from J, with 13 bases in between. The CDR3 region has the DNA TGTGCCAGCAGCGGGGGGAGTTTCGAACTGTTTTTT. Translated: CASSGGSFELFF.

CDR3 bases: TGTGCCTGGAGTGTACTAGCGGGGGAATGGGAGCAGTTCTTC. It translates to CAWSVLAGEWEQFF. This chain links TRBV30 with TRBJ2-1; 11 bases are a match to TRBD2. This CDR3 has 14 amino acids. Germline V gene data show CDR1 as GTSNPN and CDR2 as SVGIG (reference sequence). J lost 10 bases, V lost 0 bases, and 5 bases had no gene match.

The chain is built from TRBV30 and TRBJ1-6; a weak D match, TRBD1 (6 bases). The germline V gene has CDR1 GTSNPN and CDR2 SVGIG (reference sequence). This CDR3 contains 13 residues. V was clipped by 4 bases and J by 7 bases, with 11 bases between them. CDR3 bases: TGTGCCTGGACTGGGACATCGAATTCACCCCTCCACTTT. Residues: CAWTGTSNSPLHF.

V usage is TRBV19 and J usage is TRBJ2-7; tentative D call: TRBD1 (6 bases). The CDR3 consists of 13 residues. V gave up 6 bases and J gave up 4 bases, with 13 bases separating them. Per germline, CDR1 LNHDA and CDR2 SQIVND (reference sequence). This CDR3 reads CASSLTGSYEQYF. Here the CDR3 DNA reads TGTGCCAGTAGCCTGACAGGTTCGTACGAGCAGTACTTC.

The chain couples TRBV7-6 to TRBJ1-1; no definite D call. From germline, CDR1 is SGHVS and CDR2 FNYEAQ. V was clipped by 1 base and J by 0 bases, with 6 bases between them. This CDR3 is 14 amino acids long. The DNA of the CDR3 is TGTGCCAGCAGCTTAGGGGTCATGAACACTGAAGCTTTCTTT. This encodes CASSLGVMNTEAFF.

This rearrangement joins TRBV7-2 to TRBJ2-3; D is uncertain. The CDR3 spans 13 residues. The V gene's germline CDR1 is SGHTA and CDR2 FQGNSA. The V and J ends lost 6 bases and 0 bases respectively, with 7 bases between them. The CDR3 nucleotides are TGTGCCAGCAGATACGCTAGCACAGATACGCAGTATTTT. Amino acid sequence: CASRYASTDTQYF.

This rearrangement joins TRBV30 to TRBJ1-4, with D unresolved. Per germline, CDR1 GTSNPN and CDR2 SVGIG (reference sequence). There are 14 residues in the CDR3. V lost 3 bases, J lost 3 bases, and 11 bases lay in between. In nucleotides, the CDR3 is TGTGCCTGGAGGAGTATAGGGTCTAATGAAAAACTGTTTTTT. Translating it yields CAWRSIGSNEKLFF. Complete variable domain (other parts from reference TRBV30 and TRBJ1-4): SQTIHQWPATLVQPVGSPLSLECTVEGTSNPNLYWYRQAAGRGLQLLFYSVGIGQISSEVPQNLSASRPQDRQFILSSKKLLLSDSGFYLCAWRSIGSNEKLFFGSGTQLSVL.

The chain recombines TRBV30 with TRBJ2-4, with 10 bases identical to TRBD2. CDR1 GTSNPN and CDR2 SVGIG come from the germline V gene (reference sequence). This CDR3 has 13 residues. The V segment lost 1 base and the J segment 9 bases; nucleotides outside the gene matches: 3. DNA of the CDR3: TGTGCCTGGAGTGGGCAGCGGGGGGGCATTCAGTACTTC. Its translation is CAWSGQRGGIQYF.

The sample holds a few counts of this clone. The missing conserved phenylalanine or tryptophan at the end of this CDR3 makes a read error likely. No DNA is shown, since the ends of the CDR3 on it are uncertain; the CDR3 is the one TCRdb lists. This sequence joins TRBV6-1 and TRBJ1-6; TRBD1, the table's D call, lacks a check against the DNA. The CDR3 has 11 residues if both end residues are counted. Germline V gene lookup returns CDR1 MNHNS and CDR2 SASEGT. This chain's CDR3 is CASSEGPASRD.

This sequence joins TRBV6-6 and TRBJ2-7; a possible D gene is TRBD1 (7 bases). CDR3 size: 14 residues. With 5 bases removed from V and 4 bases from J, the gap between germline ends came to 15 bases. The germline V gene has CDR1 MNHNY and CDR2 SVGAGI (reference sequence). The CDR3 reads CASSPRQGGYEQYF. The CDR3 DNA sequence: TGTGCCAGCAGTCCTCGACAGGGAGGATACGAGCAGTACTTC.

The chain recombines TRBV2 with TRBJ2-6; the match to TRBD1 covers 12 bases. Germline lookup yields CDR1 SNHLY and CDR2 FYNNEI. CDR3 length: 17 amino acids. Germline trimming cut 4 bases from V and 3 bases from J; bases unmatched to any gene: 4. CDR3 coding DNA: TGTGCCAGCAGTGGGGGACAGGGGGCTTTTGGGGCCAACGTCCTGACTTTC. It yields the protein CASSGGQGAFGANVLTF.

A single count supports this clone. The chain is built from TRBV10-3 and TRBJ2-2; D may be TRBD2 (6 bases). The V end lost 11 bases, the J end lost 5 bases, and 18 bases lay between the germline ends. The CDR3 has 14 amino acids. Germline V CDR1 and CDR2: ENHRY, SYGVKD. CDR3 bases: TGTGCCTTCAAGGCCCAACGGGGGACCGGGGAGCTGTTTTTT. Translating it yields CAFKAQRGTGELFF.